A single sample gave rise to the 2 T cell receptor beta chains below, sequenced in a study of T cell responses to AZD1222 COVID-19 vaccine. The table came from immunoSEQ multiplex PCR; TCRdb's copy has only in-frame clones and leaves some out. The sample carries about 82,000 clones, roughly 87% recorded once. The material was peripheral blood, obtained 28 days after the second AZD1222 dose. Receptor source: an adult who received the AZD1222 COVID-19 vaccine.

V is TRBV2 and J is TRBJ2-1; D possibly uses TRBD1 or TRBD2 (5 bases each). This CDR3 has 11 residues. CDR1 and CDR2 from the germline V gene are SNHLY and FYNNEI. Deletions cut 4 bases from V and 8 bases from J, with 6 bases between. The CDR3 reads CASSVGDEQFF. The CDR3 nucleotides are TGTGCCAGCAGTGTGGGGGATGAGCAGTTCTTC.

This rearrangement joins TRBV18 to TRBJ2-1, with D unclear. V was clipped by 3 bases and J by 8 bases, with 8 bases between them. Germline lookup yields CDR1 KGHSH and CDR2 LQKENI. The CDR3 covers 12 residues. CDR3 sequence: CASSPRDYEQFF. CDR3 nucleotide sequence: TGTGCCAGCTCACCCCGCGACTATGAGCAGTTCTTC.